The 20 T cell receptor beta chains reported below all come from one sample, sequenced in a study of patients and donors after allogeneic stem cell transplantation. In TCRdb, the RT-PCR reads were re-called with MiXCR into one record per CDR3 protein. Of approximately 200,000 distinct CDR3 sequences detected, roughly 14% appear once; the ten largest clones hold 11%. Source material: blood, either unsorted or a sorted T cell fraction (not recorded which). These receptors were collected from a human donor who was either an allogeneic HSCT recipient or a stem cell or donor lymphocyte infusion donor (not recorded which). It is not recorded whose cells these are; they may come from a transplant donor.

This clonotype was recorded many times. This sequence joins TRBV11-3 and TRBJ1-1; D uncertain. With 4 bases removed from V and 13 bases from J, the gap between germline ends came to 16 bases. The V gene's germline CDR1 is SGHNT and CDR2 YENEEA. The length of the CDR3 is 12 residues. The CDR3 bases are TGTGCCAGCAGCTCCCGTGGACTCGGGGTTTTCTTT. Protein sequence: CASSSRGLGVFF.

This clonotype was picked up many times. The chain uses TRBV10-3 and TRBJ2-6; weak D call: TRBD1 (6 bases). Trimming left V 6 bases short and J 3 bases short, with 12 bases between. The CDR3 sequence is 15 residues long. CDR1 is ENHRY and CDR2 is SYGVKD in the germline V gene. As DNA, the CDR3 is TGTGCCATCAGGGACAGCGCTAATGGGGCCAACGTCCTGACTTTC. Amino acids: CAIRDSANGANVLTF.

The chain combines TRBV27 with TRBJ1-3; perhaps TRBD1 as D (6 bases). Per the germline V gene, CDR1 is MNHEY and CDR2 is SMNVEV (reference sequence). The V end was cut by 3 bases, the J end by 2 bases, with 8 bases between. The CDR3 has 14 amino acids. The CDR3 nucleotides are TGTGCCAGCAGTTTTAACAGGGCTGGAAACACCATATATTTT. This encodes CASSFNRAGNTIYF.

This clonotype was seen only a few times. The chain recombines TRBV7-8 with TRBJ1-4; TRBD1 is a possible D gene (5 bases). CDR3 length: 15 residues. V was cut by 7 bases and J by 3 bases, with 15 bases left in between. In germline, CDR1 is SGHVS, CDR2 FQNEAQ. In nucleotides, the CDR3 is TGTGCCAGCACTCTCGGGGGGAACCCTAATGAAAAACTGTTTTTT. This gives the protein CASTLGGNPNEKLFF.

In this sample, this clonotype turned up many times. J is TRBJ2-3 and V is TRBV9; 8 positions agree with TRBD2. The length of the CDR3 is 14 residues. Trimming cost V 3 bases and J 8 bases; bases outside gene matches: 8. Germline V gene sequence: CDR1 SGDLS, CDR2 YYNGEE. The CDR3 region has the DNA TGTGCCAGCAGCGCACTACTAGCGGAAGGTACGCAGTATTTT. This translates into CASSALLAEGTQYF.

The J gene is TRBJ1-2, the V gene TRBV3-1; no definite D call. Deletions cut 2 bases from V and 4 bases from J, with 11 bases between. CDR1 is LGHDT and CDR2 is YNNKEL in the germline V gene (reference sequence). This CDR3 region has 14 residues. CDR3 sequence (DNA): TGTGCCAGCAGCCAACAGACGATAGGCTATGGCTACACCTTC. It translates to CASSQQTIGYGYTF.

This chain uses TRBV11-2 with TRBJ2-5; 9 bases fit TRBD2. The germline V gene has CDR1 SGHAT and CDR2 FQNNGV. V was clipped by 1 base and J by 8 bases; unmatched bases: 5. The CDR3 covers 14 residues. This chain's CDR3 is CASSLVFSGGTQYF. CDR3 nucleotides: TGTGCCAGCAGCTTAGTTTTTAGCGGGGGTACCCAGTACTTC.

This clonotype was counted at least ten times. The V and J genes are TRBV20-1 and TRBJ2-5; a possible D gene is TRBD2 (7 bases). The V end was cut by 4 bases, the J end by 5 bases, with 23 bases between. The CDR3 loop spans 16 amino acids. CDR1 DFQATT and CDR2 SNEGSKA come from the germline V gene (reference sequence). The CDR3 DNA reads TGCAGTGCTACGGGGGAGGGGGTCGCGGGGTTGGAGACCCAGTACTTC. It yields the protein CSATGEGVAGLETQYF.

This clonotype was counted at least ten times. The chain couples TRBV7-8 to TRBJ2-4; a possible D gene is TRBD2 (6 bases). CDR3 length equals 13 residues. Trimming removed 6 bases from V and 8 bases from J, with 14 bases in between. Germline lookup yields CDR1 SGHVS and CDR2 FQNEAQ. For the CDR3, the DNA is TGTGCCAGCAGATCCGCGGGGTTGGACATTCAGTACTTC. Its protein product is CASRSAGLDIQYF.

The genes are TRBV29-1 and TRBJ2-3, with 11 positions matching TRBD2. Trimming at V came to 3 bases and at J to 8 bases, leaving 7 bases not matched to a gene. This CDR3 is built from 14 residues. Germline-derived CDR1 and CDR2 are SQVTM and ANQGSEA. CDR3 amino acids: CSVDSLAGGFTQYF. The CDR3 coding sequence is TGCAGCGTTGATTCTCTAGCGGGGGGTTTTACGCAGTATTTT.

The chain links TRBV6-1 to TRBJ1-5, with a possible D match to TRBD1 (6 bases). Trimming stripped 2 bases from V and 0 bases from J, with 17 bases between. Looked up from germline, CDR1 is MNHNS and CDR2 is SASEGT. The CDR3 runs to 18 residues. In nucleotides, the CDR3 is TGTGCCAGCAGTGAACGAGGGGGGCCTGATTATAGCAATCAGCCCCAGCATTTT. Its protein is CASSERGGPDYSNQPQHF.

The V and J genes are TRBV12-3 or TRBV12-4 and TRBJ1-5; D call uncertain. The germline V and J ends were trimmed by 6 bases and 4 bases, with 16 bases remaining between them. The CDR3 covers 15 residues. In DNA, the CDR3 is TGTGCCAGCAGCATTATCAGCGGACCTAATCAGCCCCAGCATTTT. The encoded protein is CASSIISGPNQPQHF.

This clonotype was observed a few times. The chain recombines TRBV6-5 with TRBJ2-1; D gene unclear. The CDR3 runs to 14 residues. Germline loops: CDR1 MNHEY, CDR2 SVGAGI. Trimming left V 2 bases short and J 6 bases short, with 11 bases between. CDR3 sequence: CASSYRAWGNEQFF. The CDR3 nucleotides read TGTGCCAGCAGTTACAGAGCCTGGGGCAATGAGCAGTTCTTC.

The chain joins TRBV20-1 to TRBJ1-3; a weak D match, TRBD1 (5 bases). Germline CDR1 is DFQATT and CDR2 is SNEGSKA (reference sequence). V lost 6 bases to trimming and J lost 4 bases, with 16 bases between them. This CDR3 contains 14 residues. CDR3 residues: CSASLGWGGNTIYF. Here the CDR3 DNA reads TGCAGTGCCAGCCTCGGTTGGGGCGGAAACACCATATATTTT.

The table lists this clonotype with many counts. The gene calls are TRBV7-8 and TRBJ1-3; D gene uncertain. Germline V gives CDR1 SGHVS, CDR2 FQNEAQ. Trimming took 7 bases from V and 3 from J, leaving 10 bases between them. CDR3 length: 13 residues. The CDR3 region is CASKGIGGNTIYF. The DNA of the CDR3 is TGTGCCAGCAAAGGGATAGGTGGAAACACCATATATTTT. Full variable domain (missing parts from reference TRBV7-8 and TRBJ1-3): GAGVSQSPRYKVAKRGQDVALRCDPISGHVSLFWYQQALGQGPEFLTYFQNEAQLDKSGLPSDRFFAERPEGSVSTLKIQRTQQEDSAVYLCASKGIGGNTIYFGEGSWLTVV.

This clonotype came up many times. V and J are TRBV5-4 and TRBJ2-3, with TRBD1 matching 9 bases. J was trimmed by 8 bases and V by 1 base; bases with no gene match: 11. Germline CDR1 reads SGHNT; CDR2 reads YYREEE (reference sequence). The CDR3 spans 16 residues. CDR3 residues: CASSLRTGVVSGTQYF. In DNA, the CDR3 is TGTGCCAGCAGCTTGAGGACAGGGGTGGTGTCAGGTACGCAGTATTTT.

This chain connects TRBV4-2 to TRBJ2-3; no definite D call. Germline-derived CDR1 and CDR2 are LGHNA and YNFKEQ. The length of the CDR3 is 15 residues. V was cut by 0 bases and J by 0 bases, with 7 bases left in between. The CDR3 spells CASSQEAYSTDTQYF. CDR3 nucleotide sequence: TGTGCCAGCAGCCAAGAGGCCTACAGCACAGATACGCAGTATTTT.

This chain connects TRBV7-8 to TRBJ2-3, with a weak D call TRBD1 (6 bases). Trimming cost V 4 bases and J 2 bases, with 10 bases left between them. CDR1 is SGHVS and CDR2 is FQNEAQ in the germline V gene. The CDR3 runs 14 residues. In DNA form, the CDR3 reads TGTGCCAGCAGCTCCAGGGGATTCACAGATACGCAGTATTTT. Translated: CASSSRGFTDTQYF. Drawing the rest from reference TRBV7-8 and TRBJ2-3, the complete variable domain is GAGVSQSPRYKVAKRGQDVALRCDPISGHVSLFWYQQALGQGPEFLTYFQNEAQLDKSGLPSDRFFAERPEGSVSTLKIQRTQQEDSAVYLCASSSRGFTDTQYFGPGTRLTVL.

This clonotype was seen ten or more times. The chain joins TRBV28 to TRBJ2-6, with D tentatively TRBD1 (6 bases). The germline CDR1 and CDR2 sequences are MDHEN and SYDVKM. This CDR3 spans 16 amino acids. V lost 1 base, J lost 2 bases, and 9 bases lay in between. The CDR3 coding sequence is TGTGCCAGCAGTTTATCGTACAGGGCTGGGGCCAACGTCCTGACTTTC. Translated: CASSLSYRAGANVLTF.

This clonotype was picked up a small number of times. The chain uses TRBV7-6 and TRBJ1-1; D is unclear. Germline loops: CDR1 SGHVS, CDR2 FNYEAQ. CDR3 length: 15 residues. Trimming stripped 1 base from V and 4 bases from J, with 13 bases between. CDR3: CASSLGNAVPTEAFF. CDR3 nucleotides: TGTGCCAGCAGCTTAGGTAACGCAGTTCCCACTGAAGCTTTCTTT.